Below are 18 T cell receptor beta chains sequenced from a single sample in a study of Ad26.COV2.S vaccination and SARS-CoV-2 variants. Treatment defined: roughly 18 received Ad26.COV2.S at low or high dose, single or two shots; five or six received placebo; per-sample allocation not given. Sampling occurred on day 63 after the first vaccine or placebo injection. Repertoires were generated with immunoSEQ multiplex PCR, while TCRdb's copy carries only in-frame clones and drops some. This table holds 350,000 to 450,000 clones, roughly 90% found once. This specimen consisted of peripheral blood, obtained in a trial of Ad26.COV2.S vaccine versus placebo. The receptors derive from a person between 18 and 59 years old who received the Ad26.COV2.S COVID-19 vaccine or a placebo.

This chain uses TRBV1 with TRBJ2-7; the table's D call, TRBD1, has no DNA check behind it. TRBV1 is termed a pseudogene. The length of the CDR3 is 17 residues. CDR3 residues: CTSSQESRDKNSYEQYF. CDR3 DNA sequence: TGCACCAGCAGCCAAGAATCTCGGGACAAAAATTCCTACGAGCAGTACTTC.

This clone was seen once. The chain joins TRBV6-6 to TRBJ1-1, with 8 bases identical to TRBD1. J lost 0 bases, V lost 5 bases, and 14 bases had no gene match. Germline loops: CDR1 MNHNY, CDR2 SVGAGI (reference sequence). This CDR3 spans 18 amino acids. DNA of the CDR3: TGTGCCAGCAGTCCTAGACAGGGGAGTATAGACATGAACACTGAAGCTTTCTTT. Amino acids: CASSPRQGSIDMNTEAFF.

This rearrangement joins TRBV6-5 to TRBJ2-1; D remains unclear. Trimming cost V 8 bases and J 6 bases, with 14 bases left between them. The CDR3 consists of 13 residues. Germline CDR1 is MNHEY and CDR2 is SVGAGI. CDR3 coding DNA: TGTGCCAGCCTGACTGAACTTCGCAATGAGCAGTTCTTC. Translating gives CASLTELRNEQFF.

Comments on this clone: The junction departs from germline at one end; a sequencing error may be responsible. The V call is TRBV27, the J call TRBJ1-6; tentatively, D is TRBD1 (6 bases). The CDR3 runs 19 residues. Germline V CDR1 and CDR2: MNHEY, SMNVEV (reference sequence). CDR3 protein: CASSLTPSQGWSSNSPLHF. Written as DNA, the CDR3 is TGTGCCAGCAGTTTAACCCCCTCGCAGGGGTGGTCCTCTAATTCACCCCTCCACTTT.

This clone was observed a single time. CDR3: CASSHQSGGIADTQYF. The CDR3 nucleotides read TGCGCCAGCAGCCATCAAAGCGGGGGGATCGCAGATACGCAGTATTTT. The chain is built from TRBV4-3 and TRBJ2-3; 9 bases line up with TRBD2. CDR1 is LGHNA, CDR2 YSLEER, per germline. The CDR3 sequence is 16 residues long. With 3 bases clipped from V and 4 bases from J, the junction kept 8 bases outside the gene matches.

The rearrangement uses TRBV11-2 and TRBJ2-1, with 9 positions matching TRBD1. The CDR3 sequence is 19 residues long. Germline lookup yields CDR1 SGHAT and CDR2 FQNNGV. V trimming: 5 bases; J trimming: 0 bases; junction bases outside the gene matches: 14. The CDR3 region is CASSPRLAGTGSSYNEQFF. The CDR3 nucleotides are TGTGCCAGCAGCCCCCGTTTGGCCGGGACAGGGAGCTCCTACAATGAGCAGTTCTTC. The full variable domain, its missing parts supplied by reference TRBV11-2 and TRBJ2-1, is EAGVAQSPRYKIIEKRQSVAFWCNPISGHATLYWYQQILGQGPKLLIQFQNNGVVDDSQLPKDRFSAERLKGVDSTLKIQPAKLEDSAVYLCASSPRLAGTGSSYNEQFFGPGTRLTVL.

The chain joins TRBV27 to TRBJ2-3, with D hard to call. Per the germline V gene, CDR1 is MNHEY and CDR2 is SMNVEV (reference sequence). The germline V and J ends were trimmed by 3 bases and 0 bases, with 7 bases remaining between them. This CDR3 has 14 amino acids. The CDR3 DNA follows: TGTGCCAGCAGTTTGACCCGGAGCACAGATACGCAGTATTTT. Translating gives CASSLTRSTDTQYF.

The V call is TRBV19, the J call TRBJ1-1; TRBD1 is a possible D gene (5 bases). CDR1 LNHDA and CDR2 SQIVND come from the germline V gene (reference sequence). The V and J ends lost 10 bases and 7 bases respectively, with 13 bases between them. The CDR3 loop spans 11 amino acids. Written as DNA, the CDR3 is TGTGCCATTTCAGAGGGACTTGAAGCTTTCTTT. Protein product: CAISEGLEAFF.

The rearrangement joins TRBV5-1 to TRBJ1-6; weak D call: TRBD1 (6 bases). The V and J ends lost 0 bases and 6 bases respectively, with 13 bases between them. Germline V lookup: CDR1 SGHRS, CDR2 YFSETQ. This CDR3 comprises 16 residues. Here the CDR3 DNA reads TGCGCCAGCAGCTTGGTAGGTCAGGGGATTAATTCACCCCTCCACTTT. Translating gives CASSLVGQGINSPLHF.

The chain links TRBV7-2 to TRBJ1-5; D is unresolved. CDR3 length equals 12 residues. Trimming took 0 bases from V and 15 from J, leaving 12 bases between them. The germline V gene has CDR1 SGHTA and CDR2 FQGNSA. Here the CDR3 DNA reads TGTGCCAGCAGCTTAGCCGAGGGCCCCTGGCATTTT. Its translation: CASSLAEGPWHF.

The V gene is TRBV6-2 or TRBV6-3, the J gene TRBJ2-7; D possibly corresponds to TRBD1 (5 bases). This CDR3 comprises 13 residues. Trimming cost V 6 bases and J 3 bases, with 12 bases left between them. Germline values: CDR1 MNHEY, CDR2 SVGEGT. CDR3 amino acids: CASSTEDNYEQYF. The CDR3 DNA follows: TGTGCCAGCAGCACAGAGGACAACTACGAGCAGTACTTC.

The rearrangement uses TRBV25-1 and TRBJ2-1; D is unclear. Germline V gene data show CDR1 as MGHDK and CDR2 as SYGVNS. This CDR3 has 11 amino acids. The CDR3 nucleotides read TGTGGAGAAAGGGCATACAATGAGCAGTTCTTC. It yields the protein CGERAYNEQFF. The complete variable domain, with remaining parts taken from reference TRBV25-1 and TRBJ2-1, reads EADIYQTPRYLVIGTGKKITLECSQTMGHDKMYWYQQDPGMELHLIHYSYGVNSTEKGDLSSESTVSRIRTEHFPLTLESARPSHTSQYLCGERAYNEQFFGPGTRLTVL.

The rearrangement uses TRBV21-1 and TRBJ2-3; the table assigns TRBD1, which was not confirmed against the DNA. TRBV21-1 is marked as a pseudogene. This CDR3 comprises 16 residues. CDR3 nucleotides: TGTGCCAGCAGCAGTCCGGGACAAAGGCGAGGGGATACGCAGTATTTT. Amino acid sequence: CASSSPGQRRGDTQYF.

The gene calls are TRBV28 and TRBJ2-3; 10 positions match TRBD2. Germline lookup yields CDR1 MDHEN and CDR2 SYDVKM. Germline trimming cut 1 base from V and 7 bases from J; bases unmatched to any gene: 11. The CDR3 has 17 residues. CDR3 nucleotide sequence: TGTGCCAGCAGTTTATCAGACGAACTAGCGGGGAGAAATACGCAGTATTTT. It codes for CASSLSDELAGRNTQYF. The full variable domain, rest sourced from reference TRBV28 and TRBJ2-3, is DVKVTQSSRYLVKRTGEKVFLECVQDMDHENMFWYRQDPGLGLRLIYFSYDVKMKEKGDIPEGYSVSREKKERFSLILESASTNQTSMYLCASSLSDELAGRNTQYFGPGTRLTVL.

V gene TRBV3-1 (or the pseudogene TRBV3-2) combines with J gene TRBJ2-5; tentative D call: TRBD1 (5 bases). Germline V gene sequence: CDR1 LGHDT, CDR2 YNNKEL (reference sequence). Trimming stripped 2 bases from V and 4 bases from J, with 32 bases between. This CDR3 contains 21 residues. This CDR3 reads CASSQKRVRQRFGVFVETQYF. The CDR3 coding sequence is TGTGCCAGCAGCCAAAAAAGGGTAAGACAGCGCTTTGGGGTTTTTGTAGAGACCCAGTACTTC.

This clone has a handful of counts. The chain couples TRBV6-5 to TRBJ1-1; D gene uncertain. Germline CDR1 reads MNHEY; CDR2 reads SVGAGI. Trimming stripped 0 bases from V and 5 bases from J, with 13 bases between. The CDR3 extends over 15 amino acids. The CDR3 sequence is CASSYSKVGLTEAFF. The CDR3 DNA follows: TGTGCCAGCAGTTACTCGAAAGTGGGTCTAACTGAAGCTTTCTTT.

The DNA of the CDR3 is TGTGCCAGCAGTACACTCGGGCGTCAAGAAAAACTGTTTTTT. It encodes CASSTLGRQEKLFF. This sequence joins TRBV27 and TRBJ1-4; D gene uncertain. The CDR3 totals 14 residues. V lost 5 bases and J 8 bases, leaving 15 bases between the germline ends. The germline V gene has CDR1 MNHEY and CDR2 SMNVEV (reference sequence).

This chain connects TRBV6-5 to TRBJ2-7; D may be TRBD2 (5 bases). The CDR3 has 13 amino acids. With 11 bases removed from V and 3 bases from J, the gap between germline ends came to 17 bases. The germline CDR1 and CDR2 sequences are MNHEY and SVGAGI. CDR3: CADAGATRYEQYF. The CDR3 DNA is TGTGCCGACGCGGGCGCTACCCGCTACGAGCAGTACTTC.